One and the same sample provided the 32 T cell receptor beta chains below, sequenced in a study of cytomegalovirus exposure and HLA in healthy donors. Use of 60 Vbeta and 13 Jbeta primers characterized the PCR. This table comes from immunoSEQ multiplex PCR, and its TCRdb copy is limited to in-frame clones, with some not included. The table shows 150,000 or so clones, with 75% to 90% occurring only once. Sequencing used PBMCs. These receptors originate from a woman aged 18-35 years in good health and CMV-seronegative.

CDR3 amino acids: CASSRQGMETQYF. The CDR3 DNA follows: TGTGCCAGTAGTCGACAGGGGATGGAGACCCAGTACTTC. The chain links TRBV19 to TRBJ2-5; 8 bases fit TRBD1. CDR3 size: 13 residues. J was trimmed by 5 bases and V by 5 bases; bases with no gene match: 4. CDR1 is LNHDA and CDR2 is SQIVND in the germline V gene (reference sequence).

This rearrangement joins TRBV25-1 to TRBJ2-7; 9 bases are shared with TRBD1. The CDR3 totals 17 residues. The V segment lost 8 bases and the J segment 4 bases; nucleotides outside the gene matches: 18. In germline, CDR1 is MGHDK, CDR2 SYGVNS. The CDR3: CASGLGGGRDRVYEQYF. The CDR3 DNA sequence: TGTGCCAGCGGGTTGGGAGGGGGTCGGGACAGGGTGTACGAGCAGTACTTC.

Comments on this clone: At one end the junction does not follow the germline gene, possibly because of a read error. The CDR3 DNA is TGTGCCAGCAGTTTAGAGGCAGGGGGCAACCAGCCCCAGCATTTT. It translates to CASSLEAGGNQPQHF. The chain couples TRBV27 to TRBJ1-5; 8 nucleotides agree with TRBD1. Looked up from germline, CDR1 is MNHEY and CDR2 is SMNVEV (reference sequence). CDR3 length: 15 residues.

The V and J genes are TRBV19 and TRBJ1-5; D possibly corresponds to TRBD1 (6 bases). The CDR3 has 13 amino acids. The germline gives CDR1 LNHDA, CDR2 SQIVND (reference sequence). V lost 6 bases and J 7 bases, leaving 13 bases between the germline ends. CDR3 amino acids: CASSQITGQPQHF. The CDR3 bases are TGTGCCAGTAGCCAGATTACAGGGCAGCCCCAGCATTTT.

CDR3 residues: CASSERRGTSELFF. The DNA of the CDR3 is TGTGCCAGCAGCGAAAGAAGGGGGACCTCGGAGCTGTTTTTT. J is TRBJ2-2 and V is TRBV7-3; weak D call: TRBD1 (6 bases). Germline assignment: CDR1 SGHTA and CDR2 FQGTGA. This CDR3 contains 14 residues. V lost 5 bases and J lost 10, with 17 bases in between.

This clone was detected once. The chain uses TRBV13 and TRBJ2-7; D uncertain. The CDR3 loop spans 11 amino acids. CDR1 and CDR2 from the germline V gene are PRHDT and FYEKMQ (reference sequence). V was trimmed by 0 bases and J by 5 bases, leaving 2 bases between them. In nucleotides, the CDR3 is TGTGCCAGCAGCTTAGGCGACGAGCAGTACTTC. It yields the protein CASSLGDEQYF.

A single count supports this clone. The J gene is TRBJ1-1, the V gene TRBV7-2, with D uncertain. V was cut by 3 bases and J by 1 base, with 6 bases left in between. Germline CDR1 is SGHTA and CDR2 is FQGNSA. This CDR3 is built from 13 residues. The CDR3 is CASSLSGNTEAFF. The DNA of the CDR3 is TGTGCCAGCAGCTTGTCGGGGAACACTGAAGCTTTCTTT.

The DNA for the CDR3 is TGTGCCAGCAGCCGACAAGGGACAGGTTATCAGCCCCAGCATTTT. Protein sequence: CASSRQGTGYQPQHF. This rearrangement joins TRBV2 to TRBJ1-5, with 8 bases fitting TRBD1. CDR3 length: 15 residues. CDR1 and CDR2 (germline): SNHLY, FYNNEI. V was pared by 6 bases and J by 5 bases, with 9 bases of the junction left unmatched.

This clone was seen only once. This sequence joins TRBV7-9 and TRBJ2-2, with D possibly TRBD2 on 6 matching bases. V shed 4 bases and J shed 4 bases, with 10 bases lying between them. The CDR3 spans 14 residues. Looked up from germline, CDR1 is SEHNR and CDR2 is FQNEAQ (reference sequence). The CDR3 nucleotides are TGTGCCAGCAGCTCGCGGGGATTCACCGGGGAGCTGTTTTTT. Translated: CASSSRGFTGELFF.

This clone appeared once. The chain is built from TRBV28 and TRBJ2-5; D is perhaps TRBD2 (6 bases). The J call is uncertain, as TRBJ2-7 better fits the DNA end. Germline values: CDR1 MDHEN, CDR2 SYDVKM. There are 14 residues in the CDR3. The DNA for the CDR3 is TGTGCCAGCAGTTTAGGGAGGTTAGCCTACGAGCAGTACTTC. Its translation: CASSLGRLAYEQYF.

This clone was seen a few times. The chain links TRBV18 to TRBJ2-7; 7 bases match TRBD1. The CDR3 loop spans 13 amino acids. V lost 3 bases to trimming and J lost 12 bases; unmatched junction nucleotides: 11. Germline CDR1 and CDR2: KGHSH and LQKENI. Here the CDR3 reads CASSPGDSSRLYF. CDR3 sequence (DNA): TGTGCCAGCTCACCCGGGGACAGCTCAAGGTTGTACTTC. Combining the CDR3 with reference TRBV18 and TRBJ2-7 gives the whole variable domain NAGVMQNPRHLVRRRGQEARLRCSPMKGHSHVYWYRQLPEEGLKFMVYLQKENIIDESGMPKERFSAEFPKEGPSILRIQQVVRGDSAAYFCASSPGDSSRLYFGPGTRLTVT.

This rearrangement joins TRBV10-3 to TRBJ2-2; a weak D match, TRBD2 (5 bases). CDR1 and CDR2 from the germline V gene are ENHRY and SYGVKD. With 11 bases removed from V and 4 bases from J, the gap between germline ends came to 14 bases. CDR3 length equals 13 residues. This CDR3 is CASAFEGTGELFF. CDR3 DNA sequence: TGTGCCTCGGCGTTCGAGGGCACCGGGGAGCTGTTTTTT.

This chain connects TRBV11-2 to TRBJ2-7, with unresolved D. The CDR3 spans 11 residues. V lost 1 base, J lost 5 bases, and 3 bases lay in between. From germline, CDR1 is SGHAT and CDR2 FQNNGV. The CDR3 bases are TGTGCCAGCAGCTTAGTCGACGAGCAGTACTTC. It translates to CASSLVDEQYF.

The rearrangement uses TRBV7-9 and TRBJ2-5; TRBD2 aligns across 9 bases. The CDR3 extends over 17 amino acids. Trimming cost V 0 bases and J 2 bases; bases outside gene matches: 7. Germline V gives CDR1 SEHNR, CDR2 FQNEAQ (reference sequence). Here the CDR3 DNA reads TGTGCCAGCAGCTTAGCGGTGGTAGCGGGGGCACAAGAGACCCAGTACTTC. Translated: CASSLAVVAGAQETQYF.

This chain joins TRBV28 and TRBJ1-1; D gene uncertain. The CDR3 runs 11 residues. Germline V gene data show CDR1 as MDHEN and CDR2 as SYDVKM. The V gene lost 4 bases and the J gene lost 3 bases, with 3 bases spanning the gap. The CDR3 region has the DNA TGTGCCAGCAGTTCGTACACTGAAGCTTTCTTT. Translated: CASSSYTEAFF. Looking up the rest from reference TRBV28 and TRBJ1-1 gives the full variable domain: DVKVTQSSRYLVKRTGEKVFLECVQDMDHENMFWYRQDPGLGLRLIYFSYDVKMKEKGDIPEGYSVSREKKERFSLILESASTNQTSMYLCASSSYTEAFFGQGTRLTVV.

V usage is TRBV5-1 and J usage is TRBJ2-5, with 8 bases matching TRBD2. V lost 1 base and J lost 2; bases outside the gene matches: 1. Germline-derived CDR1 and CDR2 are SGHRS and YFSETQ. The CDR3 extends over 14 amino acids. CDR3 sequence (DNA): TGCGCCAGCAGCTTGACTAGCGGACAAGAGACCCAGTACTTC. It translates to CASSLTSGQETQYF.

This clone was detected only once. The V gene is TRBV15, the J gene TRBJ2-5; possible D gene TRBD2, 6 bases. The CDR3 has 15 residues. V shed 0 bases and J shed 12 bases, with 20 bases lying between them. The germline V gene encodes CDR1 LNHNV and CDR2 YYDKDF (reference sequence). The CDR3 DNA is TGTGCCACCAGCAGAGAAGGCGGGGAGACCCGGAGGAAGTACTTC. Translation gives CATSREGGETRRKYF.

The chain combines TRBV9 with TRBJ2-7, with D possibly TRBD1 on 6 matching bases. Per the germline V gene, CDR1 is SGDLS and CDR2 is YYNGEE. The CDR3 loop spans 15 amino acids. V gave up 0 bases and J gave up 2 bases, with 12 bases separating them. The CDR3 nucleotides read TGTGCCAGCAGCGTAGAGCCAGGGGTTCCCTACGAGCAGTACTTC. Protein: CASSVEPGVPYEQYF.

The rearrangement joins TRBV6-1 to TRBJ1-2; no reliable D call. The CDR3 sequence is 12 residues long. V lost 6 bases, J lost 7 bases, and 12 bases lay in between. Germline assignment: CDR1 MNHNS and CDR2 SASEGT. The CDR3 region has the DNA TGTGCCAGCAGCCTCGCATTGGCTGGCTACACCTTC. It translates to CASSLALAGYTF.

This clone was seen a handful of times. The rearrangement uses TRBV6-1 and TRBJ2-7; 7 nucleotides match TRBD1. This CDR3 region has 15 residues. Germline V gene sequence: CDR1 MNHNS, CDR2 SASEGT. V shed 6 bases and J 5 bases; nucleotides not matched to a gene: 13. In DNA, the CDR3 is TGTGCCAGCAGGGACGGGACAGTCCACTGGGACGAGCAGTACTTC. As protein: CASRDGTVHWDEQYF.

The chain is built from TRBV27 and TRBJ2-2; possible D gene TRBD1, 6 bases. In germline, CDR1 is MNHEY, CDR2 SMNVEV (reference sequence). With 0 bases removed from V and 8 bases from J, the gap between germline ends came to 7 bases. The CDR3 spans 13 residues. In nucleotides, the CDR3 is TGTGCCAGCAGTTTATCGCAGGGGGGGGAGCTGTTTTTT. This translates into CASSLSQGGELFF.

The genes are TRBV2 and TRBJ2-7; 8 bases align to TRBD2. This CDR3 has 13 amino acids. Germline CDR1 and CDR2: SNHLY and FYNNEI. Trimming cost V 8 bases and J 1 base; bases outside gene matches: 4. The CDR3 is CASSGLGSYEQYF. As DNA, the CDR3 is TGTGCCAGCTCGGGACTAGGTTCCTACGAGCAGTACTTC.

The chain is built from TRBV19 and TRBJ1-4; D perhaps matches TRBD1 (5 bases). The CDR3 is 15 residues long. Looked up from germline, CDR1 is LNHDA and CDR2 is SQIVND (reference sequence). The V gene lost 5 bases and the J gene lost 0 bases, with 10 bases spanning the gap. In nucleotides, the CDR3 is TGTGCCAGTAGTTCTACAGGTGCAACTAATGAAAAACTGTTTTTT. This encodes CASSSTGATNEKLFF.

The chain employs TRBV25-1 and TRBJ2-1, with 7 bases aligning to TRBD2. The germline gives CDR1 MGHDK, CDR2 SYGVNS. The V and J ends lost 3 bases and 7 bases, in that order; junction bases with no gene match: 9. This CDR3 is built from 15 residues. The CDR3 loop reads CASSDGLVRPNEQFF. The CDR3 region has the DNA TGTGCCAGCAGTGACGGACTAGTTCGACCGAATGAGCAGTTCTTC. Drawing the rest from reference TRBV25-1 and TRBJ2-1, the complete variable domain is EADIYQTPRYLVIGTGKKITLECSQTMGHDKMYWYQQDPGMELHLIHYSYGVNSTEKGDLSSESTVSRIRTEHFPLTLESARPSHTSQYLCASSDGLVRPNEQFFGPGTRLTVL.

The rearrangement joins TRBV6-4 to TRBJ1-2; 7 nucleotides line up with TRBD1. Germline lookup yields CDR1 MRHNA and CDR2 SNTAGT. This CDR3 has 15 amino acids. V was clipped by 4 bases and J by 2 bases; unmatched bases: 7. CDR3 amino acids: CASSVSPTGNYGYTF. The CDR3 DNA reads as TGTGCCAGCAGTGTATCCCCGACAGGGAACTATGGCTACACCTTC.

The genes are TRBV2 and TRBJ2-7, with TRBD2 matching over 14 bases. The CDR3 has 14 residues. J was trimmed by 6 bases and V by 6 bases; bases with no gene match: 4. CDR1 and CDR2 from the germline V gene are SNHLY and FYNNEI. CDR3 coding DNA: TGTGCCAGCAGGGGACTAGCGGGAGTCTTCGAGCAGTACTTC. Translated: CASRGLAGVFEQYF. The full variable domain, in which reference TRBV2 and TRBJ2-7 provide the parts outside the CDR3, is EPEVTQTPSHQVTQMGQEVILRCVPISNHLYFYWYRQILGQKVEFLVSFYNNEISEKSEIFDDQFSVERPDGSNFTLKIRSTKLEDSAMYFCASRGLAGVFEQYFGPGTRLTVT.

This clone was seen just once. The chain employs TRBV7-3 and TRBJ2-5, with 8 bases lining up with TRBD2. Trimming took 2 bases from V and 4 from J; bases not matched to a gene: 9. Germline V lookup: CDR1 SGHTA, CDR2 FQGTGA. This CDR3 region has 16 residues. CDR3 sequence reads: CASSLGLSGSGETQYF. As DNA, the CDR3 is TGTGCCAGCAGCTTAGGTCTAAGCGGGAGTGGAGAGACCCAGTACTTC.

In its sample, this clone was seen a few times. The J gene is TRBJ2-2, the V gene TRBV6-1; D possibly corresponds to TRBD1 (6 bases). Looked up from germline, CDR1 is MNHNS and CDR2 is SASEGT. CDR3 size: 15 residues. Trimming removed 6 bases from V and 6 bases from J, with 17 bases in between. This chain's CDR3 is CASRKSGTPAGELFF. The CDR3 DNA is TGTGCCAGCAGAAAATCCGGGACACCGGCCGGGGAGCTGTTTTTT.

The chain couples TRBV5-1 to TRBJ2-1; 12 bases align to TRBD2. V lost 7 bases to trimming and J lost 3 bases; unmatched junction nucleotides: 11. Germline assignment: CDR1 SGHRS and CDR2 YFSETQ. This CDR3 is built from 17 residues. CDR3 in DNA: TGCGCCAGCCGATCGGGACTAGCGGGCGGTTACTACAATGAGCAGTTCTTC. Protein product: CASRSGLAGGYYNEQFF.

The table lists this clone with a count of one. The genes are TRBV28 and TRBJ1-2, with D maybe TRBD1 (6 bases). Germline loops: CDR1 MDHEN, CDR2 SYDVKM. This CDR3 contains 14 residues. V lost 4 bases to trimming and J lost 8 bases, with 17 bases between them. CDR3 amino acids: CASSSQGEVWGYTF. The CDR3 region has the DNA TGTGCCAGCAGTTCACAGGGAGAGGTATGGGGCTACACCTTC.

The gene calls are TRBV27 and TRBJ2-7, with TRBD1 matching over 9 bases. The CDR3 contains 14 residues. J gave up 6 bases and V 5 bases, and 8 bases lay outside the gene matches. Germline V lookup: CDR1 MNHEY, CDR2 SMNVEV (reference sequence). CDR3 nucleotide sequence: TGTGCCAGCAGTCCAACGGGACAGGGACCCGAGCAGTACTTC. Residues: CASSPTGQGPEQYF.

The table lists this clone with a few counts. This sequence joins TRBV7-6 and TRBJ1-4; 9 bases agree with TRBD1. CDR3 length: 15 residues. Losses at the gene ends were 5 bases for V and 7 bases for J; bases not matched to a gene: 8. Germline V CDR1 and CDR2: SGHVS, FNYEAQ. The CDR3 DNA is TGTGCCAGCAGCCGACGGGACAGGGAACTTGAAAAACTGTTTTTT. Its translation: CASSRRDRELEKLFF.